This T cell receptor (beta chain) was obtained from a study of T cell repertoires in cytomegalovirus infection. The overall study: Both a matching HLA type and CMV infection were indicated by public TCR beta signatures. Study-level findings and limits: Public TCR beta family frequency separated CMV-and-HLA carriers, including in an independent cohort.

TCRdb reprocessed the reads via MiXCR and lists one record per CDR3 protein. The sample comprises roughly 300,000 distinct CDR3 sequences, around a tenth of which are singletons, and roughly 4.5% rests with the top ten. Between the trimmed V and J ends, which lost 1 base and 0 bases, there was a span of 19 bases. The CDR3 runs 19 residues. Germline CDR1 reads MDHEN; CDR2 reads SYDVKM. This clonotype has a count of ten or more. Its antigen is not known. The J gene is TRBJ1-5, the V gene TRBV28, with D maybe TRBD1 (5 bases). Sequenced: PBMCs. The receptor was isolated from a human donor in good health (CMV status not recorded). Some clones in this sample may be carry-over from other donors' samples. CDR3 bases: TGTGCCAGCAGTTTATTCCAACTCCGGGACTTAAATAGCAATCAGCCCCAGCATTTT. It codes for CASSLFQLRDLNSNQPQHF.